The subject of this entry is one T cell receptor (beta chain). What it binds is not known. The data were obtained in a study of graft-versus-host responses after intestinal transplantation. Study-level information: As for transplant type, recipients had multivisceral, liver-intestinal, or isolated intestinal grafts. Anti-thymocyte globulin induction was given to all recipients, followed by tacrolimus and steroids for two to four years.

CDR1 is SGHNT and CDR2 is YYREEE in the germline V gene (reference sequence). The CDR3 consists of 15 residues. The V segment lost 2 bases and the J segment 10 bases; nucleotides outside the gene matches: 12. Findings and caveats of the study: With peak circulating GvH clone levels came an association with early post-transplant HvG declines.

Assay used: immunoSEQ multiplex PCR; TCRdb lists only in-frame clones, some missing. The sample holds about 36,000 clones, less than 95% seen once. The source is a human donor who was the organ donor for an intestinal transplant. V gene TRBV5-4 combines with J gene TRBJ1-1; the match to TRBD1 covers 9 bases. Specimen: unstimulated CD4+ T cells sorted from spleen or lymph node cells, collected before transplant. The CDR3 DNA reads TGTGCCAGCAGCTTTGGCCTGGGACAGGGATCTGTAGCTTTCTTT. Its translation: CASSFGLGQGSVAFF.